This T cell receptor beta chain was profiled in a study of blood T cell repertoires in COVID-19. The CDR3 sequence is 17 residues long. Trimming cost V 0 bases and J 2 bases, with 17 bases left between them. From germline, CDR1 is SGHRS and CDR2 YFSETQ. Per the authors' pipeline: Nucleated cell counts were estimated from reference gene primer amplification. Sequencing used immunoSEQ multiplex PCR; TCRdb keeps in-frame clones, though not all of them. Clone size and the V and J calls come from that table; the DNA yielded D and trimming. The repertoire holds tens of thousands of clones, with around 85% as singletons.

The TCR sequence derives from a man older than 75 with active or convalescent COVID-19. This rearrangement joins TRBV5-1 to TRBJ1-1; D is undetermined. Specimen: peripheral blood. Written as DNA, the CDR3 is TGCGCCAGCAGCTTGGGCGGGCAGGTTTCGGGTAACACTGAAGCTTTCTTT. It is translated as CASSLGGQVSGNTEAFF.